These 18 T cell receptor beta chains originate from one sample sequenced in a study of CD8+ T cells in alopecia areata. As for treatment: oral pan-JAK inhibitor, 5-10 mg twice daily. RNA, once extracted, was reverse transcribed into cDNA for use as the sequencing template. Data came from immunoSEQ multiplex PCR; TCRdb stores just in-frame clones and leaves some out. The table records 150,000 to 200,000 clones, 60% of them present only once. Here the sequenced sample was CD4+ T cells sorted from blood, taken at week 24, from a patient treated with tofacitinib. Receptors were obtained from a human donor with alopecia areata.

The chain carries TRBV7-2 and TRBJ1-5, with 7 bases that match TRBD1. CDR3 size: 14 residues. Looked up from germline, CDR1 is SGHTA and CDR2 is FQGNSA. V was clipped by 1 base and J by 7 bases; unmatched bases: 4. The CDR3 is CASSLDRGGQPQHF. The CDR3 DNA follows: TGTGCCAGCAGCTTAGACAGGGGCGGGCAGCCCCAGCATTTT.

This clone was counted between two and nine times. The chain recombines TRBV29-1 with TRBJ1-1; TRBD1 matches 8 bases. The trim removed 3 bases at V and 1 base at J, leaving 4 bases unmatched. Germline loops: CDR1 SQVTM, CDR2 ANQGSEA. CDR3 size: 14 residues. The CDR3 DNA follows: TGCAGCGTTGATCAGACAGGGGCGAACACTGAAGCTTTCTTT. Translating it yields CSVDQTGANTEAFF. Combining the CDR3 with reference TRBV29-1 and TRBJ1-1 gives the whole variable domain SAVISQKPSRDICQRGTSLTIQCQVDSQVTMMFWYRQQPGQSLTLIATANQGSEATYESGFVIDKFPISRPNLTFSTLTVSNMSPEDSSIYLCSVDQTGANTEAFFGQGTRLTVV.

This clone was observed a handful of times. The J gene is TRBJ1-2, the V gene TRBV29-1; D gene ambiguous. Between the trimmed V and J ends, which lost 0 bases and 8 bases, there was a span of 4 bases. This CDR3 is 10 amino acids long. Germline CDR1 and CDR2: SQVTM and ANQGSEA. The CDR3 region has the DNA TGCAGCGTTGAAGAGCGCGGCTACACCTTC. As protein: CSVEERGYTF.

CDR3 DNA: TGTGCCATCAGTGATGGGGGTCCGCATCAGCCCCAGCATTTT. It codes for CAISDGGPHQPQHF. The chain links TRBV10-3 to TRBJ1-5; a possible D gene is TRBD1 (5 bases). V gave up 3 bases and J gave up 5 bases, with 11 bases separating them. This CDR3 has 14 residues. Germline V lookup: CDR1 ENHRY, CDR2 SYGVKD.

This chain connects TRBV29-1 to TRBJ2-7, with 10 positions matching TRBD1. The CDR3 covers 15 residues. Trimming removed 5 bases from V and 1 base from J; junction bases left unmatched: 8. CDR1 is SQVTM, CDR2 ANQGSEA, per germline. CDR3 region: CSVLRPGQGSYEQYF. The CDR3 DNA reads as TGCAGCGTTTTACGGCCGGGACAGGGGTCCTACGAGCAGTACTTC.

This clone was counted only a few times. The rearrangement uses TRBV2 and TRBJ2-5; perhaps TRBD1 as D (5 bases). V lost 5 bases, J lost 0 bases, and 7 bases lay in between. Germline V CDR1 and CDR2: SNHLY, FYNNEI. There are 13 residues in the CDR3. The CDR3 sequence: CASSIRDQETQYF. CDR3 nucleotide sequence: TGTGCCAGCAGTATCAGGGACCAAGAGACCCAGTACTTC.

This clone was seen more than once but under ten times. V gene TRBV7-9 combines with J gene TRBJ2-7, with TRBD2 identical over 7 bases. The CDR3 has 12 residues. V trimming: 8 bases; J trimming: 3 bases; junction bases outside the gene matches: 4. Germline CDR1 SEHNR, CDR2 FQNEAQ (reference sequence). In DNA form, the CDR3 reads TGTGCCAGCGTTGGGAGGGACTACGAGCAGTACTTC. Its protein product is CASVGRDYEQYF.

This clone came up once. Sequence at one end of the junction differs from germline and may be a read error. This chain connects TRBV23-1 to TRBJ1-2, with D unclear. TRBV23-1 is reported as an ORF; its role is uncertain. CDR3 length: 9 residues. The CDR3 reads CASRYGAAF. Here the CDR3 DNA reads TGCGCCAGTCGCTACGGCGCGGCCTTC.

The chain employs TRBV1 and TRBJ1-1. TRBV1 is assigned pseudogene status. This CDR3 region has 17 residues. The CDR3 is CTSSQARRGDPNTEAFF. CDR3 nucleotides: TGCACCAGCAGCCAAGCGAGGAGAGGGGACCCGAACACTGAAGCTTTCTTT.

The J gene is TRBJ1-4, the V gene TRBV2, with D perhaps matching TRBD1 (5 bases). CDR3 size: 15 residues. V gave up 7 bases and J gave up 3 bases, with 15 bases separating them. Germline CDR1 reads SNHLY; CDR2 reads FYNNEI. CDR3 region: CASKEGTAPNEKLFF. The CDR3 coding sequence is TGTGCCAGCAAAGAGGGGACGGCGCCTAATGAAAAACTGTTTTTT.

V usage is TRBV4-3 and J usage is TRBJ2-1; 8 nucleotides line up with TRBD1. CDR1 and CDR2 (germline): LGHNA, YSLEER. The ends lost 6 bases at V and 6 bases at J; junction bases unmatched: 10. The CDR3 extends over 15 amino acids. The CDR3 sequence: CASSQARGLGNEQFF. CDR3 sequence (DNA): TGCGCCAGCAGTCAGGCCAGGGGGCTGGGCAATGAGCAGTTCTTC.

This clone is a singleton in its sample. The gene calls are TRBV5-6 and TRBJ2-2; D is undetermined. CDR1 and CDR2 (germline): SGHDT, YYEEEE. With 5 bases removed from V and 4 bases from J, the gap between germline ends came to 15 bases. CDR3 size: 15 residues. CDR3 DNA sequence: TGTGCCAGCAGGGGTCCGGAGAGGACCACCGGGGAGCTGTTTTTT. The encoded protein is CASRGPERTTGELFF.

V gene TRBV2 combines with J gene TRBJ1-1; TRBD1 might be the D (5 bases). Germline CDR1 and CDR2: SNHLY and FYNNEI. V lost 4 bases, J lost 0 bases, and 12 bases lay in between. The CDR3 length is 15 residues. CDR3 residues: CASSVTAPMNTEAFF. The CDR3, as DNA: TGTGCCAGCAGTGTGACAGCTCCCATGAACACTGAAGCTTTCTTT.

The chain carries TRBV25-1 and TRBJ2-5; 11 nucleotides align to TRBD2. This CDR3 has 16 residues. The junction had 4 bases not matched to a gene; V was cut back by 0 bases and J by 4 bases. In germline, CDR1 is MGHDK, CDR2 SYGVNS. The CDR3 region is CASSEYLAGGGETQYF. DNA of the CDR3: TGTGCCAGCAGTGAATATCTAGCGGGGGGTGGAGAGACCCAGTACTTC. Based on the CDR3 plus reference TRBV25-1 and TRBJ2-5, the full variable domain is EADIYQTPRYLVIGTGKKITLECSQTMGHDKMYWYQQDPGMELHLIHYSYGVNSTEKGDLSSESTVSRIRTEHFPLTLESARPSHTSQYLCASSEYLAGGGETQYFGPGTRLLVL.

The V gene is TRBV6-1, the J gene TRBJ1-2; D gene uncertain. Germline assignment: CDR1 MNHNS and CDR2 SASEGT. The V end was cut by 8 bases, the J end by 4 bases, with 14 bases between. CDR3 size: 13 residues. CDR3 residues: CASYRTDIYGYTF. CDR3 bases: TGTGCCAGCTATAGAACTGATATCTATGGCTACACCTTC.

This chain connects TRBV7-9 to TRBJ2-1; D unclear. The CDR3 covers 12 residues. The V gene's germline CDR1 is SEHNR and CDR2 FQNEAQ (reference sequence). Trimming removed 4 bases from V and 8 bases from J, with 9 bases in between. DNA for the CDR3: TGTGCCAGCAGCTCTTACTGGGATGAGCAGTTCTTC. It translates to CASSSYWDEQFF.

This clone is a singleton in its sample. CDR3 loop: CASSLDGGSLRNYGYTF. The CDR3 DNA sequence: TGTGCCAGCAGCTTGGATGGAGGGTCCCTAAGAAACTATGGCTACACCTTC. The J gene is TRBJ1-2, the V gene TRBV5-4, with no clear D. Trimming took off 0 bases at V and 2 bases at J, with 17 bases between the two ends. CDR3 size: 17 residues. The V gene's germline CDR1 is SGHNT and CDR2 YYREEE (reference sequence). Based on the CDR3 plus reference TRBV5-4 and TRBJ1-2, the full variable domain is ETGVTQSPTHLIKTRGQQVTLRCSSQSGHNTVSWYQQALGQGPQFIFQYYREEENGRGNFPPRFSGLQFPNYSSELNVNALELDDSALYLCASSLDGGSLRNYGYTFGSGTRLTVV.

With regard to this clone: Other nucleotide sequences from this sample produce the same CDR3. The chain combines TRBV4-1 with TRBJ2-7; D may correspond to TRBD1 or TRBD2 (5 bases each). CDR1 MGHRA and CDR2 YSYEKL come from the germline V gene. V was shortened by 0 bases and J by 4 bases, with 7 bases between the two germline ends. The CDR3 has 13 amino acids. In DNA form, the CDR3 reads TGCGCCAGCAGCCAAGAAGAGGGGTACGAGCAGTACTTC. This sequence encodes CASSQEEGYEQYF.